The next 32 T cell receptor beta chains were all read from a single sample in a study of blood T cell repertoires in COVID-19 (TCRdb year 2020). Library preparation used the immunoSEQ multiplex PCR assay. TCRdb provides this immuneACCESS table in a form limited to in-frame rearrangements. Some clones are lacking; in checked studies, under half of them reflect an unresolved V gene, and why the rest are absent is not known. This sample holds some 390,000 clones; 70% to 90% were observed only once. About 2% of the sample is held by the ten biggest clonotypes. The specimen was peripheral blood. Receptor source: a woman aged 60-75 years with COVID-19, enrolled during active disease.

This clone was counted once. J is TRBJ1-2 and V is TRBV24-1; D is ambiguous. V was pared by 2 bases and J by 2 bases, with 8 bases between. The CDR3 is 14 residues long. CDR1 and CDR2 (germline): KGHDR, SFDVKD. CDR3 sequence (DNA): TGTGCCACCAGTGATTCAGCAGGAAACTATGGCTACACCTTC. Amino acid sequence: CATSDSAGNYGYTF.

This clone was detected only once. This chain joins TRBV5-1 and TRBJ2-7, with 8 bases matching TRBD1. Germline loops: CDR1 SGHRS, CDR2 YFSETQ. CDR3 length: 16 residues. V was pared by 3 bases and J by 4 bases, with 12 bases of the junction left unmatched. CDR3 coding DNA: TGCGCCAGCAGCTCCAACCAGGGGGCGTTGTCATACGAGCAGTACTTC. Residues: CASSSNQGALSYEQYF.

The chain couples TRBV5-1 to TRBJ2-7, with TRBD2 identical over 11 bases. Germline V gene data show CDR1 as SGHRS and CDR2 as YFSETQ. CDR3 size: 15 residues. With V trimmed by 4 bases and J by 4 bases, 7 bases remained unmatched. DNA for the CDR3: TGCGCCAGCAGCGTTAGCGGGGGGGTCCAGTACGAGCAGTACTTC. It is translated as CASSVSGGVQYEQYF. Using reference TRBV5-1 and TRBJ2-7 for the parts outside the CDR3, the full variable domain is KAGVTQTPRYLIKTRGQQVTLSCSPISGHRSVSWYQQTPGQGLQFLFEYFSETQRNKGNFPGRFSGRQFSNSRSEMNVSTLELGDSALYLCASSVSGGVQYEQYFGPGTRLTVT.

This chain connects TRBV3-1 (or the pseudogene TRBV3-2) to TRBJ2-1, with 11 nucleotides matching TRBD2. The germline gives CDR1 LGHDT, CDR2 YNNKEL (reference sequence). V dropped 1 base and J dropped 14; count of bases not matched to a gene: 1. The CDR3 has 12 amino acids. The CDR3 DNA sequence: TGTGCCAGCAGCCAAGTAGCGGGGGGGGAGTTCTTC. It is translated as CASSQVAGGEFF.

The chain links TRBV5-5 to TRBJ2-7, with D perhaps TRBD1 (6 bases). This CDR3 is built from 14 residues. Germline CDR1 SGHKS, CDR2 YYEKEE (reference sequence). V lost 1 base and J 2 bases, leaving 10 bases between the germline ends. The CDR3 DNA is TGTGCCAGCAGCTTGTCACAGGGCCCCTACGAGCAGTACTTC. This translates into CASSLSQGPYEQYF.

This clone appeared once. The chain is built from TRBV30 and TRBJ1-2; D not resolved. The CDR3 extends over 12 amino acids. Between the trimmed V and J ends, which lost 4 bases and 4 bases, there was a span of 10 bases. The germline V gene has CDR1 GTSNPN and CDR2 SVGIG (reference sequence). CDR3 protein: CAWIKSFYGYTF. The DNA of the CDR3 is TGTGCCTGGATCAAGAGCTTCTATGGCTACACCTTC. The full variable domain, with the rest looked up from reference TRBV30 and TRBJ1-2, is SQTIHQWPATLVQPVGSPLSLECTVEGTSNPNLYWYRQAAGRGLQLLFYSVGIGQISSEVPQNLSASRPQDRQFILSSKKLLLSDSGFYLCAWIKSFYGYTFGSGTRLTVV.

V and J are TRBV5-1 and TRBJ1-2, with D unclear. Germline V CDR1 and CDR2: SGHRS, YFSETQ. Trimming removed 2 bases at V and 7 bases at J, with 24 bases between. This CDR3 contains 17 residues. The CDR3 reads CASSFLAIGSGRIGYTF. The CDR3 DNA reads TGCGCCAGCAGCTTTCTCGCGATAGGGAGTGGCAGGATTGGCTACACCTTC.

The rearrangement uses TRBV6-2 or TRBV6-3 and TRBJ2-7, with 7 positions matching TRBD2. The CDR3 has 14 residues. V lost 4 bases and J lost 3; bases outside the gene matches: 6. Germline CDR1 reads MNHEY; CDR2 reads SVGEGT. Written as DNA, the CDR3 is TGTGCCAGCAGTTTTCCTAGCGGAGGCTACGAGCAGTACTTC. As protein: CASSFPSGGYEQYF.

The genes are TRBV6-6 and TRBJ1-5; D ambiguous. CDR1 is MNHNY and CDR2 is SVGAGI in the germline V gene (reference sequence). V was pared by 6 bases and J by 2 bases, with 8 bases between. This CDR3 is 13 amino acids long. CDR3: CASSRQGNQPQHF. As DNA, the CDR3 is TGTGCCAGCAGCCGCCAGGGCAATCAGCCCCAGCATTTT.

V is TRBV6-5 and J is TRBJ1-2; the D gene is possibly TRBD1 (6 bases). Germline CDR1 and CDR2: MNHEY and SVGAGI. The CDR3 extends over 11 amino acids. Trimming stripped 8 bases from V and 4 bases from J, with 8 bases between. CDR3 nucleotides: TGTGCCAGCGGACAGAGCTATGGCTACACCTTC. This translates into CASGQSYGYTF.

The V and J genes are TRBV28 and TRBJ1-1; 9 nucleotides agree with TRBD1. This CDR3 region has 13 residues. Trimming at V came to 4 bases and at J to 8 bases, leaving 5 bases not matched to a gene. Germline V gene sequence: CDR1 MDHEN, CDR2 SYDVKM. CDR3 loop: CASSSNRGLEAFF. In DNA, the CDR3 is TGTGCCAGCAGTTCAAACAGGGGGCTCGAAGCTTTCTTT.

CDR3 nucleotides: TGTGCCAGCAGCGCGGGGACGACCACTGAAGCTTTCTTT. The encoded protein is CASSAGTTTEAFF. The rearrangement uses TRBV7-3 and TRBJ1-1, with D perhaps TRBD1 (5 bases). The CDR3 contains 13 residues. Deletions cut 5 bases from V and 4 bases from J, with 11 bases between. The V gene's germline CDR1 is SGHTA and CDR2 FQGTGA.

This sequence joins TRBV11-2 and TRBJ2-3; no clear D gene. The CDR3 spans 13 residues. V dropped 2 bases and J dropped 5 bases, with 8 bases sitting between them. The germline V gene has CDR1 SGHAT and CDR2 FQNNGV. The CDR3 bases are TGTGCCAGCAGCTTATGGGCTGGAGATACGCAGTATTTT. It specifies CASSLWAGDTQYF.

Only one count was recorded for this clone. The chain carries TRBV7-3 and TRBJ1-1; tentatively, D is TRBD1 (5 bases). V lost 0 bases and J 7 bases, leaving 9 bases between the germline ends. Germline values: CDR1 SGHTA, CDR2 FQGTGA. The CDR3 totals 13 residues. The CDR3 spells CASSLTGVGEAFF. CDR3 DNA sequence: TGTGCCAGCAGCTTAACAGGGGTCGGTGAAGCTTTCTTT.

This clone appeared a single time. The V and J genes are TRBV14 and TRBJ2-4, with unresolved D. Trimming removed 3 bases at V and 6 bases at J, with 3 bases between. The germline gives CDR1 SGHDN, CDR2 FVKESK. The CDR3 extends over 11 amino acids. For the CDR3, the DNA is TGTGCCAGCAGCCAGAGAAACATTCAGTACTTC. Residues: CASSQRNIQYF.

This chain links TRBV18 with TRBJ1-1; unclear D gene. Germline loops: CDR1 KGHSH, CDR2 LQKENI. There are 13 residues in the CDR3. Between the trimmed V and J ends, which lost 0 bases and 10 bases, there was a span of 12 bases. The CDR3 DNA reads TGTGCCAGCTCACCACCGCCTCCCCGGGGAGCTTTCTTT. Protein sequence: CASSPPPPRGAFF.

This sequence joins TRBV30 and TRBJ1-5; D is possibly TRBD1 (6 bases). This CDR3 has 15 amino acids. The V gene lost 0 bases and the J gene lost 5 bases, with 14 bases spanning the gap. Looked up from germline, CDR1 is GTSNPN and CDR2 is SVGIG (reference sequence). The CDR3 sequence is CAWSVEQGKDQPQHF. The CDR3 coding sequence is TGTGCCTGGAGTGTAGAACAGGGAAAGGATCAGCCCCAGCATTTT.

The V and J genes are TRBV28 and TRBJ2-5; weak D call: TRBD2 (5 bases). The germline CDR1 and CDR2 sequences are MDHEN and SYDVKM. The germline V and J ends were trimmed by 7 bases and 6 bases, with 12 bases remaining between them. The CDR3 totals 12 residues. DNA for the CDR3: TGTGCCAGCACCGTGGGGAGTCAGACCCAGTACTTC. It translates to CASTVGSQTQYF.

The chain couples TRBV28 to TRBJ1-4; D ambiguous. Germline V lookup: CDR1 MDHEN, CDR2 SYDVKM. The CDR3 has 13 residues. V was clipped by 3 bases and J by 0 bases, with 2 bases between them. The CDR3 protein is CASSFSTNEKLFF. In nucleotides, the CDR3 is TGTGCCAGCAGTTTCTCAACTAATGAAAAACTGTTTTTT.

The rearrangement joins TRBV19 to TRBJ1-2, with D unclear. The CDR3 is 15 amino acids. CDR1 is LNHDA and CDR2 is SQIVND in the germline V gene (reference sequence). With 3 bases removed from V and 3 bases from J, the gap between germline ends came to 14 bases. The CDR3 region has the DNA TGTGCCAGTAGTATCCCCGGGATCGACTACTATGGCTACACCTTC. As protein: CASSIPGIDYYGYTF.

The V and J genes are TRBV7-6 and TRBJ1-3, with 8 bases fitting TRBD1. From germline, CDR1 is SGHVS and CDR2 FNYEAQ. This CDR3 region has 13 residues. V lost 8 bases, J lost 0 bases, and 0 bases stayed unmatched. In nucleotides, the CDR3 is TGTGCCAGCGGACAGGGCTCTGGAAACACCATATATTTT. It encodes CASGQGSGNTIYF.

This sequence joins TRBV7-9 and TRBJ1-2, with 7 bases matching TRBD1. This CDR3 has 15 amino acids. With 0 bases clipped from V and 4 bases from J, the junction kept 5 bases outside the gene matches. Per the germline V gene, CDR1 is SEHNR and CDR2 is FQNEAQ (reference sequence). Written as DNA, the CDR3 is TGTGCCAGCAGCTTAGCGTTAGGGGGCGGCTATGGCTACACCTTC. Encoded protein: CASSLALGGGYGYTF.

As regards this clone: Mismatch with germline at one junction end may stem from a read error. This chain joins TRBV7-7 and TRBJ2-1; 10 positions match TRBD1. CDR1 is SSHAT, CDR2 FNYEAQ, per germline (reference sequence). CDR3 length equals 14 residues. In nucleotides, the CDR3 is TGTGCTAGCAGCCTGGGGACAGGGGCCACTGAGCAGTTCTTC. Residues: CASSLGTGATEQFF. Full variable domain (outside the CDR3, taken from reference TRBV7-7 and TRBJ2-1): GAGVSQSPRYKVTKRGQDVTLRCDPISSHATLYWYQQALGQGPEFLTYFNYEAQPDKSGLPSDRFSAERPEGSISTLTIQRTEQRDSAMYRCASSLGTGATEQFFGPGTRLTVL.

The rearrangement joins TRBV5-1 to TRBJ2-3, with D possibly TRBD2 on 5 matching bases. Germline CDR1 SGHRS, CDR2 YFSETQ. This CDR3 spans 15 amino acids. Between the trimmed V and J ends, which lost 5 bases and 2 bases, there was a span of 15 bases. CDR3 in DNA: TGCGCCAGCAGTTCAGGACGGGGAGCCACAGATACGCAGTATTTT. Its protein is CASSSGRGATDTQYF.

This clone has more than one count but fewer than ten. The chain links TRBV6-6 to TRBJ2-3, with a tentative D call TRBD1 (5 bases). CDR1 and CDR2 from the germline V gene are MNHNY and SVGAGI (reference sequence). V shed 5 bases and J shed 0 bases, with 18 bases lying between them. The CDR3 covers 17 residues. CDR3 amino acids: CASSRKGHYSSTDTQYF. The CDR3 DNA follows: TGTGCCAGCAGTCGTAAGGGGCACTATTCTAGCACAGATACGCAGTATTTT.

The rearrangement joins TRBV20-1 to TRBJ2-7; perhaps TRBD2 as D (7 bases). The CDR3 contains 14 residues. V lost 3 bases and J lost 6, with 18 bases in between. Germline values: CDR1 DFQATT, CDR2 SNEGSKA (reference sequence). The DNA of the CDR3 is TGCAGTGCTAGTTTAGGGGGGGCCCGTCTCGAGCAGTACTTC. It encodes CSASLGGARLEQYF.

This chain uses TRBV5-6 with TRBJ2-3; 8 bases agree with TRBD2. The CDR3 runs 16 residues. Unmatched junction bases numbered 9, after V lost 5 bases and J lost 1 base. The V gene's germline CDR1 is SGHDT and CDR2 YYEEEE. This chain's CDR3 is CASSQPRGGGTDTQYF. The CDR3 DNA sequence: TGTGCCAGCAGTCAACCTCGGGGGGGAGGCACAGATACGCAGTATTTT.

The chain has TRBV18 and TRBJ1-1; no firm D call. Per germline, CDR1 KGHSH and CDR2 LQKENI. CDR3 length equals 13 residues. Trimming left V 2 bases short and J 8 bases short, with 12 bases between. The DNA for the CDR3 is TGTGCCAGCTCACCAAGGTTTAGCGACGAAGCTTTCTTT. Amino acids: CASSPRFSDEAFF. The full variable domain, in which reference TRBV18 and TRBJ1-1 provide the parts outside the CDR3, is NAGVMQNPRHLVRRRGQEARLRCSPMKGHSHVYWYRQLPEEGLKFMVYLQKENIIDESGMPKERFSAEFPKEGPSILRIQQVVRGDSAAYFCASSPRFSDEAFFGQGTRLTVV.

This clone was counted only a few times. The chain links TRBV30 to TRBJ2-7, with 9 bases fitting TRBD2. V lost 4 bases, J lost 2 bases, and 9 bases stayed unmatched. Looked up from germline, CDR1 is GTSNPN and CDR2 is SVGIG (reference sequence). CDR3 length equals 15 residues. CDR3 sequence reads: CAWTGSGGRTYEQYF. CDR3 sequence (DNA): TGTGCCTGGACCGGGAGCGGGGGGCGAACCTACGAGCAGTACTTC. Full variable domain (remainder filled in from reference TRBV30 and TRBJ2-7): SQTIHQWPATLVQPVGSPLSLECTVEGTSNPNLYWYRQAAGRGLQLLFYSVGIGQISSEVPQNLSASRPQDRQFILSSKKLLLSDSGFYLCAWTGSGGRTYEQYFGPGTRLTVT.

The chain combines TRBV19 with TRBJ1-5, with 9 nucleotides matching TRBD1. Germline CDR1 and CDR2: LNHDA and SQIVND (reference sequence). This CDR3 is 16 amino acids long. The V gene end was trimmed by 5 bases and the J gene end by 7 bases; junction bases not matched to a gene: 12. The CDR3 spells CASSPAGQGVRQPQHF. The CDR3 region has the DNA TGTGCCAGTAGTCCCGCGGGACAGGGCGTCAGGCAGCCCCAGCATTTT.

This CDR3 is CASSLEGVQPQHF. In nucleotides, the CDR3 is TGTGCCAGTAGTTTGGAAGGGGTTCAGCCCCAGCATTTT. The chain couples TRBV19 to TRBJ1-5, with a weak D call TRBD1 (5 bases). Trimming stripped 5 bases from V and 6 bases from J, with 11 bases between. The CDR3 covers 13 residues. Germline lookup yields CDR1 LNHDA and CDR2 SQIVND (reference sequence).

The chain employs TRBV19 and TRBJ2-7, with unresolved D. Per the germline V gene, CDR1 is LNHDA and CDR2 is SQIVND (reference sequence). The CDR3 totals 15 residues. V shed 3 bases and J shed 3 bases, with 15 bases lying between them. The DNA for the CDR3 is TGTGCCAGTAGTATTTTTTTTTCCATAGACTACGAGCAGTACTTC. Translated: CASSIFFSIDYEQYF.